What follows is one TCR beta chain and its context. No antigen is known for it. It has no much larger one-base neighbor in the sample; base qualities were not kept. This specimen comes from a study of long-term antiretroviral therapy in people with HIV (dated by TCRdb to between 2021 and 2024). The study in broad terms: The earliest samples were collected approximately a decade before the 2015 WHO recommendation for immediate ART, a period when ART was typically delayed until CD4 counts fell. This retrospective serial study examined whether starting ART and sustained HIV suppression were associated with changes in the composition and diversity of the TRB repertoire in peripheral blood. The cohort contributed roughly 190 cryopreserved PBMC samples from fewer than 35 adults with confirmed HIV infection, collected serially over a mean of about 6 years (range 1-12). About 40% of the 30 participants with HIV were female. No cross-contamination during QIAcube processing was shown when test extractions of a monoclonal T-cell line were performed alongside over 25 polyclonal samples.

Participants were included only if at least one PBMC sample before ART initiation and at least two post-ART samples were available. Every participant with HIV received treatment in the United States of America. Before DNA extraction, cryopreserved samples of about 1-10 million PBMC were thawed and washed. At the time of the earliest PBMC sample, participants with HIV were aged between roughly 20 and 55 years. Per participant, PBMC samples came from 1-4 timepoints prior to ART initiation and 2-8 timepoints following ART initiation, for a median of 7 samples. Serial HIV viral load, CD4+ T-cell count, ART history and demographic data were obtained for every participant. Using a Qiagen kit on a QIAcube, genomic DNA was extracted from unsorted PBMC, with samples processed in batches of 12. Trimming leaves V shorter by 3 bases and J shorter by 4 bases, with the junction holding 1 base beyond the gene matches. From its cysteine to its phenylalanine, the CDR3 spans 15 amino acids. Only the CDR3 DNA is retained, 45 bases long and in frame from the first base. CDR1 and CDR2 are read off the germline V gene (reference sequence) as LNHDA and SQIVND.

What the work shows at the level of the full study, not this receptor alone: Samples dated from the mid-2000s to the late 2010s, and the ART regimens used may be less effective than current ones. Since PBMC availability was limited, sequencing covered only the TCR beta chain, with no alpha chain pairing. A significant increase in TRB diversity was found to be associated with ART initiation, although TRB diversity was observed to remain significantly below that of transplant donor controls even after long-term ART. Inferences about post-ART repertoire changes were limited because no data were available on ART adherence, viral resistance or therapy changes. The repertoire was dominated across all time points by expanded TRB clones identified before ART initiation, although this dominance was seen to fluctuate and to decrease in many PLHIV after ART. Unsorted PBMC were profiled instead of sorted CD4+ and CD8+ T cells because pre-ART samples had limited cell numbers. HIV repertoires had narrower CDR3 length ranges than controls, and the network structure suggested an antigen-experienced repertoire that shifted only slightly toward naive after ART.

The immunoSEQ hsTCRB v3.0 assay was used at survey level resolution to sequence the TRB variable region. The targeted TRB sequencing depth was about 35,000-55,000 T-cell genomes per sample. Pooled TRB libraries were sequenced on an Illumina MiSeq with a v3 150-cycle kit. The authors' analysis ran thus. Repertoire analysis was run in R within a reproducible Nextflow workflow that covered QC, data transformation and analysis. LymphoSeq2, an R package for exploring AIRR-Seq data, was used to implement the custom analyses. A handful of samples that yielded fewer than 5000 total TRB sequences were excluded, so that approximately 200 HIV repertoires were analyzed. Of the roughly 180 retained HIV repertoires, almost 60 were collected before and around 130 after ART initiation. Repertoires were downsampled to 5000 TRB nucleotide sequences, and summary statistics were averaged over 100 downsampling iterations. The analysis kept only TRB sequences whose CDR3 regions were at least seven amino acids long. Diversity was measured with a Shannon entropy-derived clonality score and the Gini coefficient. In the repertoire networks, any two of the top 5000 CDR3 amino acid sequences were linked whenever the two sequences differed by an edit distance of one. For TRB CDR3 amino acid sequences, antigen specificity groups and MHC restriction were predicted with GLIPH2. Known CMV, EBV, HIV or tissue antigen associations were flagged by matching CDR3 amino acid sequences against VDJdb and McPAS-TCR. Pre-ART, post-ART and control groups were compared with Wilcoxon signed-rank tests and Holm-Bonferroni correction. Drawn from immuneACCESS, this table holds only the in-frame rearrangements with V and J called that TCRdb kept. Clones are partly lost; checked studies trace under half to an unresolved V gene and leave the rest unexplained. Clone size and V and J calls were adopted from that table, with D and trimming inferred from the DNA. The sample profile shows 20,000 to 25,000 clones; 85% of them were found once. Clones ranked in the top ten supply 12% of the sample.

Sequences were derived from unsorted PBMCs, sampled 1.6 years after starting antiretroviral therapy. This receptor was taken from a man aged 40-49 years with HIV. In this chain, TRBV19 is recombined with TRBJ2-3; a stretch of 13 junction bases matches TRBD2. The nucleotide sequence is TGTGCCAGTAGTATCACTAGCGGGAGGGCAGATACGCAGTATTTT. Its protein product is CASSITSGRADTQYF.